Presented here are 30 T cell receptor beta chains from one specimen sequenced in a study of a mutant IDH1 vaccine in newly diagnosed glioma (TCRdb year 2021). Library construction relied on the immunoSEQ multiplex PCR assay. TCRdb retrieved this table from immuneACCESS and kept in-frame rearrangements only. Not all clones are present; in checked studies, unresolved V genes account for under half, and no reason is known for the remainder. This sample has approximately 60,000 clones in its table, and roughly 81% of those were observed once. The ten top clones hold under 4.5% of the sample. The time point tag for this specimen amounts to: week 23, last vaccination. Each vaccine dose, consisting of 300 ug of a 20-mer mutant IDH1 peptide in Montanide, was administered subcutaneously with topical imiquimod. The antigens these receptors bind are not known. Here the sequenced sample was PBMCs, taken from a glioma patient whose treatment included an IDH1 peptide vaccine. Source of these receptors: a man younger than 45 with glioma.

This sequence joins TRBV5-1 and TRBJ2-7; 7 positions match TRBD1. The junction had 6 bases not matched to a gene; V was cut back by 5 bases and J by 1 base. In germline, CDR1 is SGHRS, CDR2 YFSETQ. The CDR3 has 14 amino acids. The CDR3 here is CASRPDRASYEQYF. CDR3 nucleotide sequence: TGCGCCAGCAGACCCGACAGGGCTTCCTACGAGCAGTACTTC.

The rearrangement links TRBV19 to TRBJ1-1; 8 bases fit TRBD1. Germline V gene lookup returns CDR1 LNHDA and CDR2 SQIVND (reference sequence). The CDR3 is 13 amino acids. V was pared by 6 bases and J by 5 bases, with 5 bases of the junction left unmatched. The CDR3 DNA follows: TGTGCCAGTAGAGGACAGGGAGGGACTGAAGCTTTCTTT. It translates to CASRGQGGTEAFF.

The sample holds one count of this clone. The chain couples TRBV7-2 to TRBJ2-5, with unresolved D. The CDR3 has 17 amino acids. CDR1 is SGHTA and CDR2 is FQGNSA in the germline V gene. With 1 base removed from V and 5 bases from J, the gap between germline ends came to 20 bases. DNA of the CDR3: TGTGCCAGCAGCTTAGATTTTCCGGGCAGCCTCCTCGAGACCCAGTACTTC. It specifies CASSLDFPGSLLETQYF.

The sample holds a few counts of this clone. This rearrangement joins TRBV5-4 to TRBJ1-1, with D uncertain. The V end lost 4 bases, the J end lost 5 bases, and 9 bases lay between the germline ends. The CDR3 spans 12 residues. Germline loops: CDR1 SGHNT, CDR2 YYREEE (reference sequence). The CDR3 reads CASSTPVTEAFF. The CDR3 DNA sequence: TGTGCCAGCAGCACACCGGTTACTGAAGCTTTCTTT.

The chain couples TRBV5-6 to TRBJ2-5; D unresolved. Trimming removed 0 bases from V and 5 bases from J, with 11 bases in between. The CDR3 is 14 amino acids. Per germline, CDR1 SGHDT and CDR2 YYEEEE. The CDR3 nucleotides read TGTGCCAGCAGCTTGGGCTCAAGTAGCGAGACCCAGTACTTC. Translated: CASSLGSSSETQYF.

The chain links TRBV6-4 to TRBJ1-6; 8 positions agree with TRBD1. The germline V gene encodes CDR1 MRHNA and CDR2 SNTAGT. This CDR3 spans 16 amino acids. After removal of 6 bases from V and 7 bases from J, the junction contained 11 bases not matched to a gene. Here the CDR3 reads CASRSNYRGKNSPLHF. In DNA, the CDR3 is TGTGCCAGCAGAAGCAACTACAGGGGGAAAAATTCACCCCTCCACTTT.

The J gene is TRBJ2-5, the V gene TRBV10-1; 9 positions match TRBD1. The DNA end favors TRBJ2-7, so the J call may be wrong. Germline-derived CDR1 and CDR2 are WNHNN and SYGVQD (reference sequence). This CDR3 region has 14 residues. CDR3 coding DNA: TGCGCCAGCAGTGATTACAGGGGGCGATACGAGCAGTACTTC. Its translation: CASSDYRGRYEQYF.

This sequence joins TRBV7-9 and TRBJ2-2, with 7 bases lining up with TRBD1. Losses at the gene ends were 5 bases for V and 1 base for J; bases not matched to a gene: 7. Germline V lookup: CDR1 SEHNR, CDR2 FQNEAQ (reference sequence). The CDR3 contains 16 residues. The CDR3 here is CASSPVGQRNTGELFF. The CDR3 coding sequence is TGTGCCAGCAGCCCCGTGGGACAGCGGAACACCGGGGAGCTGTTTTTT.

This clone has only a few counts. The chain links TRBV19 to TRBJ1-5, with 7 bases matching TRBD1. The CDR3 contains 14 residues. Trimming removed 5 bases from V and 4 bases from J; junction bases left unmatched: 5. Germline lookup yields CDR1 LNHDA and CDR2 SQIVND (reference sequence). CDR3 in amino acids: CASSWPGGNQPQHF. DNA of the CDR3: TGTGCCAGTAGTTGGCCAGGGGGGAATCAGCCCCAGCATTTT.

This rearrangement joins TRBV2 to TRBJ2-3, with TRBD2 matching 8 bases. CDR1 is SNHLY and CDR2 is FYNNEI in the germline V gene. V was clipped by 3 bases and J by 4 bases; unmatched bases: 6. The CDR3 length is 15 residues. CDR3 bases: TGTGCCAGCAGTGATGGGGCGGGGGGCCCAGATACGCAGTATTTT. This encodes CASSDGAGGPDTQYF.

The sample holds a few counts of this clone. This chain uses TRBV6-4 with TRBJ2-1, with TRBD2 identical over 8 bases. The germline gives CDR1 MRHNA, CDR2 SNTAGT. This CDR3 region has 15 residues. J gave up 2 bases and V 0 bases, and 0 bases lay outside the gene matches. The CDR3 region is CASSDSSGAYNEQFF. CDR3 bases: TGTGCCAGCAGTGACTCTAGCGGGGCCTACAATGAGCAGTTCTTC.

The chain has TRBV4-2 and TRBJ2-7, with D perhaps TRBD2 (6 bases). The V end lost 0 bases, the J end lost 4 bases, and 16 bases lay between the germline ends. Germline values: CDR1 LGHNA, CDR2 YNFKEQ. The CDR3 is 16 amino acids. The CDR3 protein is CASSQEGGGDGYEQYF. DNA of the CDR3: TGTGCCAGCAGCCAAGAGGGAGGCGGGGACGGGTACGAGCAGTACTTC.

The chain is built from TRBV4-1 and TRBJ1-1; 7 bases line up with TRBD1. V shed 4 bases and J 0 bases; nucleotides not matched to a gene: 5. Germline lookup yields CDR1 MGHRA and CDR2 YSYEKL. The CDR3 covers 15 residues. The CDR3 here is CASSPGQALNTEAFF. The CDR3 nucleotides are TGCGCCAGCAGCCCAGGACAGGCCTTGAACACTGAAGCTTTCTTT.

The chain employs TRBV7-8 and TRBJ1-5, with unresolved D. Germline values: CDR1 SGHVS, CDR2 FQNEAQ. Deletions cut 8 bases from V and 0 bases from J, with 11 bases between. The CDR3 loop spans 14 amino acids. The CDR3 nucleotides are TGTGCCAGCGACGGAACTTATAGCAATCAGCCCCAGCATTTT. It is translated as CASDGTYSNQPQHF.

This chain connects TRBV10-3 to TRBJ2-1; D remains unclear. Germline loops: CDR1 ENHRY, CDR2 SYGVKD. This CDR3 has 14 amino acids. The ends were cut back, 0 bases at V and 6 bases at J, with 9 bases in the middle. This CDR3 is CAISESFGGNEQFF. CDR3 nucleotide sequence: TGTGCCATCAGTGAGTCGTTTGGTGGCAATGAGCAGTTCTTC.

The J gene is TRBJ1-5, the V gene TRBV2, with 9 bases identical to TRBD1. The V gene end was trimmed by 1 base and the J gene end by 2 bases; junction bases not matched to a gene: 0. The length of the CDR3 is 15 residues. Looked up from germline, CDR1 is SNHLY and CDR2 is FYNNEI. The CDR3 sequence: CASSEGTGGNQPQHF. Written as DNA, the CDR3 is TGTGCCAGCAGTGAAGGGACAGGGGGCAATCAGCCCCAGCATTTT.

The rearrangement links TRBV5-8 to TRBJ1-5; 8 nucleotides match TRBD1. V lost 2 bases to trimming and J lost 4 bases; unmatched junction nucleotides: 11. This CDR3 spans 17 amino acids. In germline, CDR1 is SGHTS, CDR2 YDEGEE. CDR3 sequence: CASSFFRGRSRNQPQHF. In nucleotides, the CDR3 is TGTGCCAGCAGCTTCTTCAGGGGGCGCAGCAGAAATCAGCCCCAGCATTTT. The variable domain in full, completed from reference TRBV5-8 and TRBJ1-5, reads EAGVTQSPTHLIKTRGQQATLRCSPISGHTSVYWYQQALGLGLQFLLWYDEGEERNRGNFPPRFSGRQFPNYSSELNVNALELEDSALYLCASSFFRGRSRNQPQHFGDGTRLSIL.

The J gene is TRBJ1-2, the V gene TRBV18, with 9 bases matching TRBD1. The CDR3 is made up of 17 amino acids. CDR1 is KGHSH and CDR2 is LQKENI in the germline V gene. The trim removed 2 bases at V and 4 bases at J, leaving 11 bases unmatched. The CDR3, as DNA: TGTGCCAGCTCACCATTAGACACAGGGGGCGCGGGCTATGGCTACACCTTC. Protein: CASSPLDTGGAGYGYTF.

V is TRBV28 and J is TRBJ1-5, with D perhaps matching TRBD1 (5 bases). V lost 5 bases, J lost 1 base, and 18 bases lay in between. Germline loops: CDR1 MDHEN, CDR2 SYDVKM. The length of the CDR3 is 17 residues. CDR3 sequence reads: CASSGGLGVESNQPQHF. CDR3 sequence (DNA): TGTGCCAGCAGTGGTGGACTGGGGGTTGAAAGCAATCAGCCCCAGCATTTT.

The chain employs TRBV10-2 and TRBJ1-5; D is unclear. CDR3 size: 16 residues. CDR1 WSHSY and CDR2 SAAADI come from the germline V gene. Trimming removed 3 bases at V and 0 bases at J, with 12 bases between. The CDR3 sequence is CASSDPKGHSNQPQHF. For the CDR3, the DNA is TGCGCCAGCAGTGACCCGAAAGGGCATAGCAATCAGCCCCAGCATTTT.

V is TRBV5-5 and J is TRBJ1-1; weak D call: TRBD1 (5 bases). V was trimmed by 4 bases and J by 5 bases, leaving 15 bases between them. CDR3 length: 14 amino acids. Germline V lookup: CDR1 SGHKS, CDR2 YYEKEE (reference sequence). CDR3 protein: CASSRSYGGTEAFF. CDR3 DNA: TGTGCCAGCAGCCGGTCCTATGGGGGGACTGAAGCTTTCTTT. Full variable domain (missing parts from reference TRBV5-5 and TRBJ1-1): DAGVTQSPTHLIKTRGQQVTLRCSPISGHKSVSWYQQVLGQGPQFIFQYYEKEERGRGNFPDRFSARQFPNYSSELNVNALLLGDSALYLCASSRSYGGTEAFFGQGTRLTVV.

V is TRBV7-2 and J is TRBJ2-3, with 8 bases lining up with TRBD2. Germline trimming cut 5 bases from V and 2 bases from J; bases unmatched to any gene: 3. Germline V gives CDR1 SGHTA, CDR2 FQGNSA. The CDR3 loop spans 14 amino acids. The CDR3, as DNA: TGTGCCAGCAGCCGCGGGGGGACCACAGATACGCAGTATTTT. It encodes CASSRGGTTDTQYF. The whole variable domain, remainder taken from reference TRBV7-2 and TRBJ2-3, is GAGVSQSPSNKVTEKGKDVELRCDPISGHTALYWYRQSLGQGLEFLIYFQGNSAPDKSGLPSDRFSAERTGGSVSTLTIQRTQQEDSAVYLCASSRGGTTDTQYFGPGTRLTVL.

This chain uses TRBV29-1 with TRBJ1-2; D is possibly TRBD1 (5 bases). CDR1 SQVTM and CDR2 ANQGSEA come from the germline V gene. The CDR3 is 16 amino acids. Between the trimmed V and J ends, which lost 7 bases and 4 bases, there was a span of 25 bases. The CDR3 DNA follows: TGCAGCGCTACCCCCCGGGACTTACTTAGGGGCTATGGCTACACCTTC. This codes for CSATPRDLLRGYGYTF.

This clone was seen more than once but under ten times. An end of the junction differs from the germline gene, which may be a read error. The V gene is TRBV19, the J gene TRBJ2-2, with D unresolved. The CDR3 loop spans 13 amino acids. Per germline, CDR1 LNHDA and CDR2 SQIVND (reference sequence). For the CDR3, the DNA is TGTGCCAGTAGTTTTGGGAACACCAGGGAGCTGTTTTTT. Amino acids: CASSFGNTRELFF.

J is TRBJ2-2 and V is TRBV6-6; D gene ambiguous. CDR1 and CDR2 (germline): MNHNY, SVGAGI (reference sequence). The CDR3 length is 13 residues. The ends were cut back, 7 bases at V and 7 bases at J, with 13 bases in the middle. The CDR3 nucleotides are TGTGCCAGCATGGGTTGGGTTGGCGGGGAGCTGTTTTTT. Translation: CASMGWVGGELFF.

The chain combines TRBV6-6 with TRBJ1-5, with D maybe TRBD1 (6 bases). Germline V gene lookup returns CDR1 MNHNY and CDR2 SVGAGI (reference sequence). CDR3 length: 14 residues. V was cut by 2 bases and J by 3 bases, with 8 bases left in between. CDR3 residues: CASSYTGNNQPQHF. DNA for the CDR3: TGTGCCAGCAGTTACACAGGGAACAATCAGCCCCAGCATTTT.

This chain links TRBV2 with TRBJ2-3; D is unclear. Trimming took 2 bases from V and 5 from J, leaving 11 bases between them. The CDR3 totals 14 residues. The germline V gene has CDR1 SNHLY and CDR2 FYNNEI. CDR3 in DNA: TGTGCCAGCAGTGAAAGTAGGAAGGGAGATACGCAGTATTTT. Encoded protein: CASSESRKGDTQYF.

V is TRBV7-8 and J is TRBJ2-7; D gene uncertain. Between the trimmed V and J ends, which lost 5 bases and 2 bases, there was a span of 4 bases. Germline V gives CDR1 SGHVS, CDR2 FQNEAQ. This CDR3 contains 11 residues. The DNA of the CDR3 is TGTGCCAGCAGCCTGACCTACGAGCAGTACTTC. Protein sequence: CASSLTYEQYF. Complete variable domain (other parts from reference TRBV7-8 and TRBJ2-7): GAGVSQSPRYKVAKRGQDVALRCDPISGHVSLFWYQQALGQGPEFLTYFQNEAQLDKSGLPSDRFFAERPEGSVSTLKIQRTQQEDSAVYLCASSLTYEQYFGPGTRLTVT.

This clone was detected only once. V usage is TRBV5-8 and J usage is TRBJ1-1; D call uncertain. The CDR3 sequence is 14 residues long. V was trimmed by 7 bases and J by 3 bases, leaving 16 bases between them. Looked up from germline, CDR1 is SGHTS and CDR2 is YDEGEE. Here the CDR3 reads CASGAEHSDTEAFF. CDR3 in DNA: TGTGCCAGCGGAGCCGAGCACAGCGACACTGAAGCTTTCTTT.

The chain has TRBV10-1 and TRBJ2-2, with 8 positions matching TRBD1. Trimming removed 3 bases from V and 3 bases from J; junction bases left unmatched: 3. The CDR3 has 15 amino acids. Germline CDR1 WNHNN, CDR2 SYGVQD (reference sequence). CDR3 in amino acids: CASSDGQGYTGELFF. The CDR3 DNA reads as TGCGCCAGCAGTGACGGACAGGGATACACCGGGGAGCTGTTTTTT.